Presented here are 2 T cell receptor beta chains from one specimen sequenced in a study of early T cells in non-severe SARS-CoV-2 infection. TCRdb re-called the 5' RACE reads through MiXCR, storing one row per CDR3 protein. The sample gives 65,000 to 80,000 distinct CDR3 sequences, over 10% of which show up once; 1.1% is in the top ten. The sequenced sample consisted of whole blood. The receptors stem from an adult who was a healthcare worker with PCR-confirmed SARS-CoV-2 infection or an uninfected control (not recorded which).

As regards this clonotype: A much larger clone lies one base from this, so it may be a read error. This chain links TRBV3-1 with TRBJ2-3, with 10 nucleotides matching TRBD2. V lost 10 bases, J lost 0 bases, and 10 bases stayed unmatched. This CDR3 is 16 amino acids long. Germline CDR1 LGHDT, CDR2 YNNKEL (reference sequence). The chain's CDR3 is CANSLRTSGSTDTQYF. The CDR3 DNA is TGTGCCAACAGTCTTCGGACTAGCGGAAGCACAGATACGCAGTATTTT.

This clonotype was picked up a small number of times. The CDR3 here is CASSQQLGETQYF. CDR3 bases: TGTGCCAGCAGCCAACAACTAGGAGAGACCCAGTACTTC. The rearrangement links TRBV14 to TRBJ2-5, with a tentative D call TRBD2 (5 bases). V shed 2 bases and J shed 4 bases, with 8 bases lying between them. Germline V gives CDR1 SGHDN, CDR2 FVKESK. CDR3 length equals 13 residues.